The TCR beta chain under discussion was sequenced for a study of shared T cell receptors in the human thymus. CDR3 size: 16 residues. In germline, CDR1 is LGHNA, CDR2 YSLEER. Trimming at V came to 0 bases and at J to 6 bases, leaving 9 bases not matched to a gene. The table came from immunoSEQ multiplex PCR; TCRdb's copy has only in-frame clones and leaves some out. This sample carries fewer than 700,000 clones, 88% of them seen once, and the ten largest clones take about 0.01%. These data were also reused for a study on human thymus T cells.

The chain carries TRBV4-3 and TRBJ2-7; 9 bases agree with TRBD2. This TCR came from a boy younger than two with a congenital heart defect. The specimen sequenced was thymocytes. The CDR3 is CASSQDLSSGRCEQYF. Written as DNA, the CDR3 is TGCGCCAGCAGCCAAGATCTAAGTAGCGGGAGATGCGAGCAGTACTTC.